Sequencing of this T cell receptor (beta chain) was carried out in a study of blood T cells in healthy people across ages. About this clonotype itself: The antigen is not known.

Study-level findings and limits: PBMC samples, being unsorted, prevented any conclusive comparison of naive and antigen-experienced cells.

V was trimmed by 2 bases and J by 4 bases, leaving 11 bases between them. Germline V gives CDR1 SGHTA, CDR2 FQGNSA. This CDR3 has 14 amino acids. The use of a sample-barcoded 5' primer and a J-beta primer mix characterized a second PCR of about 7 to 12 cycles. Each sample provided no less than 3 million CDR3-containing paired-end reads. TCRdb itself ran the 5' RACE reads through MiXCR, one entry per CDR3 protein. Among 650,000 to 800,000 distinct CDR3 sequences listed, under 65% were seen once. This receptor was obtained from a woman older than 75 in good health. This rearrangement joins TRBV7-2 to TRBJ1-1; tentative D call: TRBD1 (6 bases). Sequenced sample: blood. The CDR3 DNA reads TGTGCCAGCAGCTTAAGGGGGGACTTCACTGAAGCTTTCTTT. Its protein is CASSLRGDFTEAFF.